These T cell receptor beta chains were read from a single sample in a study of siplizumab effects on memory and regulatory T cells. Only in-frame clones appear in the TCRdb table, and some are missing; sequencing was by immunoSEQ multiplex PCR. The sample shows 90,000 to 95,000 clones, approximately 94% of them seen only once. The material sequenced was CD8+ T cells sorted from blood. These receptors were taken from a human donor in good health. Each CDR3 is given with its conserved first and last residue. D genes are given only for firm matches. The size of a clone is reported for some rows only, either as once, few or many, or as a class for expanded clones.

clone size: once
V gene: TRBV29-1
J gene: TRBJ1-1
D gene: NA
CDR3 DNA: TGCAGCGTGGAACGGACCGTCGGCACTGAAGCTTTCTTT
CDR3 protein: CSVERTVGTEAFF

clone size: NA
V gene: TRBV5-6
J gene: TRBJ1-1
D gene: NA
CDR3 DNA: TGTGCCAGCAGCTTGGACATTTACACTGAAGCTTTCTTT
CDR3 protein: CASSLDIYTEAFF

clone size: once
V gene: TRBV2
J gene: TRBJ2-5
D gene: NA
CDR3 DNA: TGTGCCAGCAGTGAAGACCCTACTAGCCACCAAGAGACCCAGTACTTC
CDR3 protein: CASSEDPTSHQETQYF

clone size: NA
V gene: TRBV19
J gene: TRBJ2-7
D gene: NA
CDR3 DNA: TGTGCCAGTAGTGCCCTGCTCGCGAGCTACGAGCAGTACTTC
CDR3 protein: CASSALLASYEQYF

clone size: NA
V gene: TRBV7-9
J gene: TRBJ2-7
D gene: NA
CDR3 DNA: TGTGCCAGCAGCTTCGGCTCCACCTACGAGCAGTACTTC
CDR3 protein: CASSFGSTYEQYF

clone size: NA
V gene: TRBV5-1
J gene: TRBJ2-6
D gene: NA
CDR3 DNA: TGCGCCAGCAGCTTACCAACAGGGTGGGGCGCTGGGGCCAACGTCCTGACTTTC
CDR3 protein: CASSLPTGWGAGANVLTF

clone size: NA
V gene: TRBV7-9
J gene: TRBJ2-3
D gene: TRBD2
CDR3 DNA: TGTGCCAGCAGCTCTCCGACGGGAGGGTTTGCAGATACGCAGTATTTT
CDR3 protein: CASSSPTGGFADTQYF

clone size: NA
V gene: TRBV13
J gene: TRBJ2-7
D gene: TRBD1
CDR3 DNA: TGTGCCAGTGCACCGGGACAGGGGGCCTACGAGCAGTACTTC
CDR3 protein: CASAPGQGAYEQYF

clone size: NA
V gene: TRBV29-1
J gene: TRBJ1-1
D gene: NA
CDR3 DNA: TGCAGCGTTGTTTTCTGGATCGGCACTGAAGCTTTCTTT
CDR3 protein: CSVVFWIGTEAFF

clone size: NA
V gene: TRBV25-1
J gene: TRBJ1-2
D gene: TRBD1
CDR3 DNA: TGTGCCAGCAGTGAATCGGTAGGACAGGCAACGTTCTATGGCTACACCTTC
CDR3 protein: CASSESVGQATFYGYTF

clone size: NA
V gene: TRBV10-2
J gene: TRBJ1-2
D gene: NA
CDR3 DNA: TGCGCCAGCAGTGAAGGGAGGGGTGCGTTGTATGGCTACACCTTC
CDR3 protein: CASSEGRGALYGYTF

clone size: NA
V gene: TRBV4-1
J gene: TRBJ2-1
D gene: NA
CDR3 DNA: TGCGCCAGCAGCCAACAGCCGACAGTTCAGTTCTTC
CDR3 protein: CASSQQPTVQFF

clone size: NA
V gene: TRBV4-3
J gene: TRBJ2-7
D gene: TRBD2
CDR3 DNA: TGCGCCAGCAGCCAAGAAGGGACTAGCGGACTCTACGAGCAGTACTTC
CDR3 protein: CASSQEGTSGLYEQYF

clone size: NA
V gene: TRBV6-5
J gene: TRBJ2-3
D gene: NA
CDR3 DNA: TGTGCCAGCACCCGGGCGGGCACAGATACGCAGTATTTT
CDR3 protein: CASTRAGTDTQYF

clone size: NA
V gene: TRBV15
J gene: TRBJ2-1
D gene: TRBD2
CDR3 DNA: TGTGCCACCAGCAAAGAGGCTAGCGGGAGTATTGAGCAGTTCTTC
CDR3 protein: CATSKEASGSIEQFF

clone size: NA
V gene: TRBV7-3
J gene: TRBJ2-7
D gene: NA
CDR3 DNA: TGTGCCAGCAGCCCCGAGGCAGGGGTTGAGCAGTACTTC
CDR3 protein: CASSPEAGVEQYF

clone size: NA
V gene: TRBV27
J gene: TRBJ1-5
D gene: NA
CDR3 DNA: TGTGCCAGCAGCCGAGAGAGTTTTGGCAATCAGCCCCAGCATTTT
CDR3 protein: CASSRESFGNQPQHF

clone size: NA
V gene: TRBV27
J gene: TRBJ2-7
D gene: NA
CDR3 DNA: TGTGCCAGCAGTCCCCAAGGGCTGACCTACGAGCAGTACTTC
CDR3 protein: CASSPQGLTYEQYF

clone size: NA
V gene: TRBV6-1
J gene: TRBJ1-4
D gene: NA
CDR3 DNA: TGTGCCAGCAGTGAAGACCTCAGGGAGAGTGAAAAACTGTTTTTT
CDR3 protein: CASSEDLRESEKLFF

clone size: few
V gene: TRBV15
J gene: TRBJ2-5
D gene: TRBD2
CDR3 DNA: TGTGCCACCAGCAGCCGGCCCGGGGAGGGGAAAGGGGAGACCCAGTACTTC
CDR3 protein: CATSSRPGEGKGETQYF

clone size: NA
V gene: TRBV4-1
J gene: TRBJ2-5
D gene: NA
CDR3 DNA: TGCGCCAGCAGCCAAGGAATGGCCGAAGAGACCCAGTACTTC
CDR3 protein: CASSQGMAEETQYF

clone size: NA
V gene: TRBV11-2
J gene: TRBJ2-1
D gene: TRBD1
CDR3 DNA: TGTGCCAGCAGCTTAGGTCACAGGGGGCTTGGGTACAATGAGCAGTTCTTC
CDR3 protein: CASSLGHRGLGYNEQFF

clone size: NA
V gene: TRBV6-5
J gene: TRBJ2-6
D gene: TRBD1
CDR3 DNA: TGTGCCAGCAGTTACGGGACAGGGGTCGGGGCCAACGTCCTGACTTTC
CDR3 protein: CASSYGTGVGANVLTF

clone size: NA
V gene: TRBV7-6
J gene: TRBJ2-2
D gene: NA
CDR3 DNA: TGTGCCAGCACGCCTTCGGAGAACACCGGGGAGCTGTTTTTT
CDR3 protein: CASTPSENTGELFF

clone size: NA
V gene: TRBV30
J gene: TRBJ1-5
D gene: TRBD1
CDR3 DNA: TGTGCCTGGAGTGCCTTTACAGGGGAAGGTCAGCCCCAGCATTTT
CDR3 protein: CAWSAFTGEGQPQHF

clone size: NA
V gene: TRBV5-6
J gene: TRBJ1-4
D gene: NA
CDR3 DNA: TGTGCCAGCAGCTCCGCGTGGCAGGCTGAAAAACTGTTTTTT
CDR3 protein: CASSSAWQAEKLFF

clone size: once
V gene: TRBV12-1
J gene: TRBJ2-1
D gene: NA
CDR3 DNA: TGTGCCAGCAGCTCCCGAACACCAAAAACCCACTACAATGAGCAGTTCTTC
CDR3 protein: CASSSRTPKTHYNEQFF

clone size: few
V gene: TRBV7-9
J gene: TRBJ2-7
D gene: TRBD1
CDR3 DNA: TGTGCCAGCAGCTCATACAGGGGTTCCCCGTACGAGCAGTACTTC
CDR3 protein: CASSSYRGSPYEQYF

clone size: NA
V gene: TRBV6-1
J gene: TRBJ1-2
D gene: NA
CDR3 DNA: TGTGCCAGCAGCCCGGGACGATCACACTATGGCTACACCTTC
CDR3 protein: CASSPGRSHYGYTF

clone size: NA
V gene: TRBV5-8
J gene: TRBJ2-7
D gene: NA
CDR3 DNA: TGTGCCAGCAGCTTGGGACAGTTCGGCGAGCAGTACTTC
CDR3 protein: CASSLGQFGEQYF

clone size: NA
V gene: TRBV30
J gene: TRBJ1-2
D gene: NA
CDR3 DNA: TGTGCCCCAACAGCTGGAGCTAACTATGGCTACACCTTC
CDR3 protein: CAPTAGANYGYTF

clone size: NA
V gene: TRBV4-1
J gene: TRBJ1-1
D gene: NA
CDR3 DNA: TGCGCCAGCAGCCCCCCTGTAGGAGGGCGGAACACTGAAGCTTTCTTT
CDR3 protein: CASSPPVGGRNTEAFF

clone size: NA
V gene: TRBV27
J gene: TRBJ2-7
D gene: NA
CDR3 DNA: TGTGCCAGCAGTTTTCAGGGTGGGGGGCAGCAGCAGTACTTC
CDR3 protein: CASSFQGGGQQQYF

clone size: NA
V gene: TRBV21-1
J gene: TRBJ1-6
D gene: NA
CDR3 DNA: TGTGCCAGCAGCGAGGGGGGCAGATATAATTCACCCCTCCACTTT
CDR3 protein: CASSEGGRYNSPLHF

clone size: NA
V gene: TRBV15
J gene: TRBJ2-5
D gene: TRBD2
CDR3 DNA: TGTGCCACCAGCAGCGCCCGGGGGGAGCAAGAGACCCAGTACTTC
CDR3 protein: CATSSARGEQETQYF

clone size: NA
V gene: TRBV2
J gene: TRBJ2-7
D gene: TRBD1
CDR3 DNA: TGTGCCAGCGGAAGGACAGGGGGCGTCGACGAGCAGTACTTC
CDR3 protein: CASGRTGGVDEQYF

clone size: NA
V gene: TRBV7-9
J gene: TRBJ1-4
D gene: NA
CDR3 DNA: TGTGCCAGCAGCAAGAGCGGCAGGGGATCTGAAAAACTGTTTTTT
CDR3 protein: CASSKSGRGSEKLFF

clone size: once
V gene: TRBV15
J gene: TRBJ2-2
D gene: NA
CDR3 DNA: TGTGCCACCAGCAGAGGACAGGACACCGGGGAGCTGTTTTTT
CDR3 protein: CATSRGQDTGELFF

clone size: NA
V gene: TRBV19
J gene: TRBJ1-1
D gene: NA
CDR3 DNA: TGTGCCAGTATATCGGGCCCTGAAGCTTTCTTT
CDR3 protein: CASISGPEAFF

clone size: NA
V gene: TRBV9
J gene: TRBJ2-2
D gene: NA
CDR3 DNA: TGTGCCAGCAGCCCCTCCGGGAAGAACACCGGGGAGCTGTTTTTT
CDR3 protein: CASSPSGKNTGELFF

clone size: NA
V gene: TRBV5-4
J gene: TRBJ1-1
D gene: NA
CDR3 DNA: TGTGCCAGCAGCTTAAGAAACACTGAAGCTTTCTTT
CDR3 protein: CASSLRNTEAFF

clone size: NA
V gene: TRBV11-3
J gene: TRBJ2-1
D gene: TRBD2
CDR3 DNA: TGTGCCAGCAGCCTCCGGACTAGCGGGATGGTGTACAATGAGCAGTTCTTC
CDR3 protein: CASSLRTSGMVYNEQFF

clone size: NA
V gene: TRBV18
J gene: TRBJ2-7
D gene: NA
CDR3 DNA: TGTGCCAGCTCACCTCCACGAGGAGCGGCATACGAGCAGTACTTC
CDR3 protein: CASSPPRGAAYEQYF

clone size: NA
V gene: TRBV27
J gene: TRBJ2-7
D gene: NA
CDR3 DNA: TGTGCCAGCAGTTTATCCGGGACGGCTAGCTCCTACGAGCAGTACTTC
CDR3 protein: CASSLSGTASSYEQYF

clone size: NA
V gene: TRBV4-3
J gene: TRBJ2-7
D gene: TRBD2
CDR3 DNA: TGCGCCAGCAGCCGACCGGGACTAAGATACGAGCAGTACTTC
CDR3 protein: CASSRPGLRYEQYF

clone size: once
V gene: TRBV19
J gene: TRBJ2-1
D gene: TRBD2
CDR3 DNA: TGTGCCAGTAGTATAGGAACTAGCGGTTACAATGAGCAGTTCTTC
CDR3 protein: CASSIGTSGYNEQFF

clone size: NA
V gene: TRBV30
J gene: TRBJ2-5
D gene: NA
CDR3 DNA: TGTGCCTGGAGTTCCGGGCCAGGGGAGACCCAGTACTTC
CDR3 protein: CAWSSGPGETQYF

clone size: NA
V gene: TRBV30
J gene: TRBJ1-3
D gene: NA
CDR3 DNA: TGTGCCCTCAGGTCAACTGGAAACACCATATATTTT
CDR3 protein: CALRSTGNTIYF

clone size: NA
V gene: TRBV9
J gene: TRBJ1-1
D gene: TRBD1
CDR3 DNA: TGTGCCAGCAGCGGGGACAGTCTTAACACTGAAGCTTTCTTT
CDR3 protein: CASSGDSLNTEAFF

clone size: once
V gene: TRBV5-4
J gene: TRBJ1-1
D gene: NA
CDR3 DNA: TGTGCCAGCAGCTTGGAGACTGGGGGGCTCACTGAAGCTTTCTTT
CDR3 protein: CASSLETGGLTEAFF

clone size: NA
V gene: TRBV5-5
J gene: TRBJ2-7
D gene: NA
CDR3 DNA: TGTGCCAGCAGCCTATTGGGGGCTCAGTTCGAGCAGTACTTC
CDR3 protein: CASSLLGAQFEQYF

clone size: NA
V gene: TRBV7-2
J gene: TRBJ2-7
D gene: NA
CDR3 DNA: TGTGCCAGCACCTCCGGTGGGACCAAGGTGTTATATTACGAGCAGTACTTC
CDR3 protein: CASTSGGTKVLYYEQYF

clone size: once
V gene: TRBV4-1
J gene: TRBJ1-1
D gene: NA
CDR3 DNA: TGCGCCAGCAGCCAAGAAGGGATGAACACTGAAGCTTTCTTT
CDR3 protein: CASSQEGMNTEAFF

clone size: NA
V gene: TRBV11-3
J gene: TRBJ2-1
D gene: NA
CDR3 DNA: TGTGCCAGCAGCTTCCGACAGGACAATGAGCAGTTCTTC
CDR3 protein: CASSFRQDNEQFF